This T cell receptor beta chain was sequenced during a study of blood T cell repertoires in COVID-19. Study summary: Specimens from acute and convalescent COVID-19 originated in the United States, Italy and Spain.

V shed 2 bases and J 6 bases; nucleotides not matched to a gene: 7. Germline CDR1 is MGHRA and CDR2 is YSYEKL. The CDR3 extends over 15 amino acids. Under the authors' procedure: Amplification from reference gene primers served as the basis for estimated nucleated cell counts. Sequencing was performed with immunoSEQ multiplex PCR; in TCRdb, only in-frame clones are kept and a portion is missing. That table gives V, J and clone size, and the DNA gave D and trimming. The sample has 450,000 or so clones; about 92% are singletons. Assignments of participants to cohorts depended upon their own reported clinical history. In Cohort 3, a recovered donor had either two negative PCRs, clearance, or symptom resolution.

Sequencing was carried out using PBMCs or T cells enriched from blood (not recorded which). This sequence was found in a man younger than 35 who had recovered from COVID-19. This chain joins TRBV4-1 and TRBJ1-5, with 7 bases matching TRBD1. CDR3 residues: CASSQPDRAAQPQHF. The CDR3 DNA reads TGCGCCAGCAGCCAACCCGACAGGGCCGCTCAGCCCCAGCATTTT.